The T cell receptor beta chain under discussion was sequenced for a study of siplizumab effects on memory and regulatory T cells. TCRdb keeps only in-frame clones here, not all; method: immunoSEQ multiplex PCR. This repertoire shows 55,000 to 80,000 clones, around three quarters found once; its top ten account for about 0.4%. The study took a few donor pairs, and their unstimulated naive, memory, effector memory and TEMRA subsets were sequenced. This CDR3 comprises 14 residues. CDR1 is SNHLY, CDR2 FYNNEI, per germline. The J segment lost 1 base and the V segment lost 6 bases, leaving 6 bases of the junction unmatched.

The rearrangement uses TRBV2 and TRBJ2-7, with 7 nucleotides matching TRBD1. What was sequenced was memory CD4+ T cells sorted from blood. This clonotype originated in a human donor in good health. The CDR3 DNA is TGTGCCAGCAGGAGGGACAGTTTATCCTACGAGCAGTACTTC. This codes for CASRRDSLSYEQYF.